A selection of T cell receptor beta chains follows, all from one sample in a study of T cell repertoires in cytomegalovirus infection. TCRdb called the reads again in MiXCR, with one record for every CDR3 protein. The data show fewer than 350,000 distinct CDR3 sequences, with 15% to 20% seen just once and around 12% held by the top ten. The sequenced sample consisted of PBMCs. The receptors come from a human donor in good health (CMV status not recorded). Some clones in this sample may be carry-over from other donors' samples. CDR3s include the opening cysteine and the closing phenylalanine or tryptophan. Fields, in order: clone size, J gene, V gene, D gene, CDR3 DNA, CDR3 protein. A D gene is named only where the DNA matches it firmly. Clone size, where shown, is once, few, many, or a class for clones that have expanded.

once | TRBJ1-4 | TRBV10-3 | TRBD1 | TGTGCCATCAGTGGGGGACAGAGGGATGAAAAACTGTTTTTT | CAISGGQRDEKLFF
few | TRBJ2-1 | TRBV7-8 | TRBD2 | TGTGCCAGCAGCTTAGGGGTGGGCGGGGGGTACAATGAGCAGTTCTTC | CASSLGVGGGYNEQFF
many | TRBJ1-5 | TRBV7-9 | - | TGTGCCAGCAGCTTAGTTGGGTCAGGGAGGCCCCAGCATTTT | CASSLVGSGRPQHF
- | TRBJ1-5 | TRBV27 | - | TGTGCCAGCAGTTTATGGATCAATCAGCCCCAGCATTTT | CASSLWINQPQHF
- | TRBJ2-5 | TRBV6-1 | TRBD2 | TGTGCCAGCATTGCGGGGGGCTTAGAGACCCAGTACTTC | CASIAGGLETQYF
- | TRBJ2-1 | TRBV11-1 | TRBD1 | TGTGCCAGCAGCTTTTCCGGGACAGGGGGCTTGATAGACAATGAGCAGTTCTTC | CASSFSGTGGLIDNEQFF
many | TRBJ2-3 | TRBV7-2 | - | TGTGCCAGCAGCTCCGGCCTCCCCACGGATACGCAGTATTTT | CASSSGLPTDTQYF
- | TRBJ1-2 | TRBV28 | - | TGTGCTTCCCGGTCGGGTCCCCTCTATGGCTACACCTTC | CASRSGPLYGYTF
- | TRBJ2-2 | TRBV28 | - | TGTGCCAGCAGCGAAAGATTCGGGGAGCTGTTTTTT | CASSERFGELFF
many | TRBJ2-7 | TRBV28 | - | TGTGCCAGCAGCCGTCACCCGGGGAACACCTACGAGCAGTACTTC | CASSRHPGNTYEQYF
few | TRBJ2-1 | TRBV20-1 | - | TGCAGTGCTAGCCCTGCGGGGAAGCACAATGAGCAGTTCTTC | CSASPAGKHNEQFF
many | TRBJ2-5 | TRBV27 | - | TGTGCCAGCAGTTTATATGAGGACCCTAGGGACCAGTACTTC | CASSLYEDPRDQYF
- | TRBJ1-5 | TRBV2 | TRBD1 | TGTGCCAGCAGTCAACAGGGGCGGGGGGTAAGCAATCAGCCCCAGCATTTT | CASSQQGRGVSNQPQHF
many | TRBJ2-7 | TRBV28 | TRBD2 | TGTGCCAGCAGCTCCAGCGGGGGAGCGGCCTACGAGCAGTACTTC | CASSSSGGAAYEQYF
- | TRBJ2-2 | TRBV5-6 | TRBD1 | TGTGCCAGCAGCCGTGGACAGGGAAACACCGGGGAGCTGTTTTTT | CASSRGQGNTGELFF
many | TRBJ2-3 | TRBV27 | - | TGTGCCAGCAGTTTATCGAGGCAGGGTAGAGGAGATACGCAGTATTTT | CASSLSRQGRGDTQYF
few | TRBJ2-3 | TRBV19 | TRBD1 | TGTGCCAGTAGCCCCGCCGGGACAGGGGTTGGCACAGATACGCAGTATTTT | CASSPAGTGVGTDTQYF
- | TRBJ1-1 | TRBV5-5 | - | TGTGCCAGCAGCTTGTCGTCAGGGGCGACGAACACTGAAGCTTTCTTT | CASSLSSGATNTEAFF
many | TRBJ2-1 | TRBV27 | TRBD1 | TGTGCCACCCGACAGGGGGCAAATGAGCAGTTCTTC | CATRQGANEQFF
- | TRBJ1-2 | TRBV12-3/TRBV12-4 | TRBD1 | TGTGCCACCTTTGTTGGGGACAGGGGGAATGGCTACACCTTC | CATFVGDRGNGYTF
few | TRBJ2-1 | TRBV3-1 | - | TGTGCCAGCAGCCAAGATCACAGGGCTGGTCTGTTCTTC | CASSQDHRAGLFF
- | TRBJ2-3 | TRBV5-6 | - | TGTGCCAGCATCTCAGGGAGTAGCACAGATACGCAGTATTTT | CASISGSSTDTQYF
many | TRBJ2-5 | TRBV7-2 | TRBD2 | TGTGCCAGCAGCACTAGCGGGGGGAGGGGGGAGACCCAGTACTTC | CASSTSGGRGETQYF
many | TRBJ1-5 | TRBV7-2 | - | TGTGCCAGCAGCCCAGAGCCCAATCAGCCCCAGCATTTT | CASSPEPNQPQHF
many | TRBJ2-1 | TRBV12-3/TRBV12-4 | - | TGTGCCAGCAGTTTACATGCGGGCAGTCCCTACAATGAGCAGTTCTTC | CASSLHAGSPYNEQFF
few | TRBJ2-7 | TRBV7-9 | - | TGTGCCAGCAGCTCCGGGGGGCCGGTCTCCTACGAGCAGTACTTC | CASSSGGPVSYEQYF
- | TRBJ1-1 | TRBV18 | - | TGTGCCAGCTTCCAGGGCCTCCGGGTGAACACTGAAGCTTTCTTT | CASFQGLRVNTEAFF
once | TRBJ2-2 | TRBV5-4 | - | TGTGCCAGCAGCTTCGGCAGCGGGGAGCTGTTTTTT | CASSFGSGELFF
few | TRBJ1-5 | TRBV19 | TRBD1 | TGTGCCAGTAGTATTCGGGACAGGGAGCAGCCCCAGCATTTT | CASSIRDREQPQHF
many | TRBJ1-6 | TRBV6-1 | - | TGTGCCAGCAGTGAATACGGGGCGGGGTTGAATTCACCCCTCCACTTT | CASSEYGAGLNSPLHF
many | TRBJ2-7 | TRBV7-2 | TRBD2 | TGTGCCAGCACTCGGGGGGGAACTCTCTCCGACGAGCAGTACTTC | CASTRGGTLSDEQYF
- | TRBJ2-3 | TRBV6-6 | - | TGTGCCAGCAGTGTTGTGTGGGACACCACAGATACGCAGTATTTT | CASSVVWDTTDTQYF
many | TRBJ2-6 | TRBV12-3/TRBV12-4 | - | TGTGCCAGCAGTTTATCTCACGGGACCGTTACTGGGGCCAACGTCCTGACTTTC | CASSLSHGTVTGANVLTF
- | TRBJ1-1 | TRBV20-1 | - | TGCAGTGCTAGAAGGGCAGGGGTGAACACTGAAGCTTTCTTT | CSARRAGVNTEAFF
many | TRBJ1-1 | TRBV6-1 | TRBD1 | TGTGCCAGCAGTGTTCGACAGGGGGGGACCACTGAAGCTTTCTTT | CASSVRQGGTTEAFF
many | TRBJ2-5 | TRBV7-8 | TRBD1 | TGTGCCAGCAGCCCTTGGGACAGGGTAAACAAAGAGACCCAGTACTTC | CASSPWDRVNKETQYF
many | TRBJ1-4 | TRBV7-6 | - | TGTGCCAGCAGCTTAGTGACGAGGGATGAAAAACTGTTTTTT | CASSLVTRDEKLFF
many | TRBJ1-3 | TRBV4-2 | - | TGTGCCAGCAGCCAAGACCCCCGCGGGGGCGCTGGAAACACCATATATTTT | CASSQDPRGGAGNTIYF
many | TRBJ2-5 | TRBV12-3/TRBV12-4 | - | TGTGCCAGCACCCCCCCCTTCCAAGAGACCCAGTACTTC | CASTPPFQETQYF
- | TRBJ2-7 | TRBV27 | TRBD1 | TGTGCCAGCAGTTCAGAACAGGGGGAGCCCTACGAGCAGTACTTC | CASSSEQGEPYEQYF
many | TRBJ2-3 | TRBV4-2 | - | TGTGCCAGCAGCCAAGACGGCTATGGTGGGGGGGCTGGGGATACGCAGTATTTT | CASSQDGYGGGAGDTQYF
- | TRBJ1-2 | TRBV12-3/TRBV12-4 | - | TGTGCCAGCAGTTTTTCAGGGGTCGACTATGGCTACACCTTC | CASSFSGVDYGYTF
- | TRBJ2-5 | TRBV20-1 | TRBD2 | TGCAGTGCTAGTGGGGCGGGGGGGTCTCTAGAGACCCAGTACTTC | CSASGAGGSLETQYF
- | TRBJ2-3 | TRBV6-6 | - | TGTGCCAGTTCTGTGATCGGTACAGATACGCAGTATTTT | CASSVIGTDTQYF
many | TRBJ2-3 | TRBV25-1 | TRBD2 | TGTGCCAGCAGTGCGCCGACATTAGCGGGGGGCGACACAGATACGCAGTATTTT | CASSAPTLAGGDTDTQYF